This T cell receptor (beta chain) was captured by sequencing in a study of blood T cell repertoires in COVID-19 (dated by TCRdb to 2020 to 2021). Some background on the complete study: Samples from collaborators originated in the United States, Italy and Spain and spanned both the acute and convalescent phases of COVID-19. A de-identified subject ID, COVID-19 status, age in years and sex were almost always included in the sample metadata. Where available, HLA class I and class II types were taken from metadata supplied by the sample provider and were not determined by assay-based typing. The samples were drawn from the first 160 participants of the ongoing ImmuneRACE study and from 950 to 1,500 subjects provided by 6 global collaborators. A freely available public database, intended as a resource for researchers studying the immune response to SARS-CoV-2, is where the repertoires were released. The prospective study material was composed of cDNA or gDNA derived from T cells, B-cell-depleted T cells, or PBMCs. Deeply sampled blood TCRbeta repertoires from subjects exposed to, actively infected with, or recovered from COVID-19 were included in the dataset.

The full study reports these points: How much clinical and demographic metadata was included differed by source and by participant, and the metadata was provided uncurated.

Collaborating institutions collected whole blood in K2EDTA tubes following their own protocols. For TCRbeta analysis, collaborator samples were shipped as frozen whole blood, as isolated PBMCs, or as DNA extracted from either sample type. Comment on this clone: No cognate antigen has been identified for it. No base quality values were provided; no much bigger clone lies one nucleotide off.

Per the germline V gene, SGHRS is the CDR1 and YFSETQ is the CDR2. The CDR3 measures 14 amino acids from cysteine to phenylalanine. Kept here is only the CDR3 DNA, which spans 42 bases and is read in frame from base 1. V is pruned by 2 bases and J by 9 bases, leaving 8 bases of the junction without a gene match. TCRbeta CDR3 regions were amplified from genomic DNA using the immunoSEQ Assay, a bias-controlled multiplex PCR. The source study handled its data this way. Nucleated cell counts per sample were estimated from amplification of reference gene primers within the assay. To quantify the absolute abundance of each unique TCRbeta CDR3 rearrangement, sequence reads were collapsed and filtered. For each sample, productive Simpson clonality was calculated by taking the square root of Simpson's diversity index across productive rearrangements. The source is immuneACCESS, and TCRdb retained only in-frame sequences with V and J called. Part of the clones is not carried over; for the studies checked, unresolved V genes explain less than half of this, and the remainder is unexplained. The V and J calls and the clone size are those of that table, but D and trimming were determined from the DNA. This sample is represented by more than 95,000 clones; about 85% of them were singletons. The ten largest clones represent around 3.1% of the sample.

The sequenced sample was peripheral blood. The sequence links TRBV5-1 to TRBJ2-1, and 7 junctional nucleotides match TRBD2. This TCR was sampled from a man aged 45-60 years in a cohort sampled during active COVID-19. The CDR3 region has the sequence CASSLAGPEVEQFF. The DNA reads as follows: TGCGCCAGCAGCTTAGCGGGGCCCGAGGTTGAGCAGTTCTTC.